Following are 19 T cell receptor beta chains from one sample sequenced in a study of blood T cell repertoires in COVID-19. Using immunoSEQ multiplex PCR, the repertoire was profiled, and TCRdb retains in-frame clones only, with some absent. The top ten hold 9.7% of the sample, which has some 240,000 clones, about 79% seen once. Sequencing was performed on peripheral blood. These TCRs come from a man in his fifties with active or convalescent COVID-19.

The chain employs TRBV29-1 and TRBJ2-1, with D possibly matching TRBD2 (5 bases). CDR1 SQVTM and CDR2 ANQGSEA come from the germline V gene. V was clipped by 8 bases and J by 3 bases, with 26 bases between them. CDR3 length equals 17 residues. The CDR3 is CSLPLRCKDSGYNEQFF. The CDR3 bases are TGCAGCCTCCCCCTTCGGTGCAAGGACTCCGGCTACAATGAGCAGTTCTTC.

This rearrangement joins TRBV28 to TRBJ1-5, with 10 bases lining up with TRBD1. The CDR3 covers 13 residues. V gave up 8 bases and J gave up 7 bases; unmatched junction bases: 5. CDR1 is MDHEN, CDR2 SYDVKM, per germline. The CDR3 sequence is CASRGTGEQPQHF. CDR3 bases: TGTGCCAGCCGAGGGACAGGGGAACAGCCCCAGCATTTT.

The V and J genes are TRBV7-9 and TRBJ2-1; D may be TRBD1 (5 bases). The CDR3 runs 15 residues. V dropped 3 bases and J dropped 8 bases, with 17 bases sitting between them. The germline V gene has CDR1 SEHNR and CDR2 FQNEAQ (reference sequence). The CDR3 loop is CASSLYRTYNDEQFF. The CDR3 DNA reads TGTGCCAGCAGCTTGTACAGGACCTACAACGATGAGCAGTTCTTC. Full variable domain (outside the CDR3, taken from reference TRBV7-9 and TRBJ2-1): DTGVSQNPRHKITKRGQNVTFRCDPISEHNRLYWYRQTLGQGPEFLTYFQNEAQLEKSRLLSDRFSAERPKGSFSTLEIQRTEQGDSAMYLCASSLYRTYNDEQFFGPGTRLTVL.

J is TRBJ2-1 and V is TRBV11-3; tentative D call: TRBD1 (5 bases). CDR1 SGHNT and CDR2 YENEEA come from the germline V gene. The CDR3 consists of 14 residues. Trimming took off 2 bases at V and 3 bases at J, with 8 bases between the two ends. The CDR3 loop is CASSLQGYYNEQFF. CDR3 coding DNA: TGTGCCAGCAGCTTACAGGGTTACTACAATGAGCAGTTCTTC.

Written as DNA, the CDR3 is TGTGCCAGCGGGGAGCGGGGGTACAATGAGCAGTTCTTC. Protein sequence: CASGERGYNEQFF. This chain links TRBV2 with TRBJ2-1, with TRBD2 matching 8 bases. The germline V gene has CDR1 SNHLY and CDR2 FYNNEI. This CDR3 has 13 residues. V was pared by 8 bases and J by 4 bases, with 4 bases of the junction left unmatched.

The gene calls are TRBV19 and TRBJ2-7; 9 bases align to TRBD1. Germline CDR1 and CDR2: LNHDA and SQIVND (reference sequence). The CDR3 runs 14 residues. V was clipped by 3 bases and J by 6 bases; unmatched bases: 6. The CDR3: CASSITRDRVEQYF. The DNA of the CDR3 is TGTGCCAGTAGTATCACCAGGGACAGGGTCGAGCAGTACTTC.

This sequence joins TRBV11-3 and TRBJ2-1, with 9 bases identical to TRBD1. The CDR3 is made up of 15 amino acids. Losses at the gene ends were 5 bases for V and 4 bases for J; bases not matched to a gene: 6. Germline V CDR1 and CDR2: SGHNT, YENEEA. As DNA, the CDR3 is TGTGCCAGCAGCCCCGGGACAGGGAAGTACAATGAGCAGTTCTTC. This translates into CASSPGTGKYNEQFF.

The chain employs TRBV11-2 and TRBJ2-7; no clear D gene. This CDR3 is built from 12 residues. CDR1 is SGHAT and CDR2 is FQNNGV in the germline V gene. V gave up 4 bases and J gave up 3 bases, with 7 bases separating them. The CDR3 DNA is TGTGCCAGCAGCTCCCTAGGCTACGAGCAGTACGTC. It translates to CASSSLGYEQYV.

Here the CDR3 DNA reads TGTGCCAGCAGCTTAGAGGCGGATCAGCCCCAGCATTTT. It specifies CASSLEADQPQHF. This chain joins TRBV7-2 and TRBJ1-5; D call uncertain. The V gene's germline CDR1 is SGHTA and CDR2 FQGNSA. The CDR3 loop spans 13 amino acids. The germline V and J ends were trimmed by 1 base and 5 bases, with 6 bases remaining between them.

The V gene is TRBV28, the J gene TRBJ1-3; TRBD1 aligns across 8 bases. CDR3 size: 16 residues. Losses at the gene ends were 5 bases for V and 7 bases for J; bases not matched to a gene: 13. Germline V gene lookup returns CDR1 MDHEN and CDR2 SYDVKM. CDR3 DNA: TGTGCCAGCAGTAGGGGGGGGACAGGAATTAAGAACACCATATATTTT. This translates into CASSRGGTGIKNTIYF.

In nucleotides, the CDR3 is TGTGCCAGCAGCTTATTCTCAGGGGACGGTGCAGCCTATGGCTACACCTTC. Translating it yields CASSLFSGDGAAYGYTF. This chain links TRBV7-3 with TRBJ1-2; D may be TRBD1 (6 bases). This CDR3 spans 17 amino acids. The germline V gene has CDR1 SGHTA and CDR2 FQGTGA. The V gene lost 2 bases and the J gene lost 4 bases, with 20 bases spanning the gap.

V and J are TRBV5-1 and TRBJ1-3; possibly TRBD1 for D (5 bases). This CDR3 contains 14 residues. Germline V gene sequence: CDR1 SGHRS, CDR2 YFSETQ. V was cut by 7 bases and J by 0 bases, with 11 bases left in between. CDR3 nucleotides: TGCGCCAGCCGCACAGGTAGCTCTGGAAACACCATATATTTT. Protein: CASRTGSSGNTIYF.

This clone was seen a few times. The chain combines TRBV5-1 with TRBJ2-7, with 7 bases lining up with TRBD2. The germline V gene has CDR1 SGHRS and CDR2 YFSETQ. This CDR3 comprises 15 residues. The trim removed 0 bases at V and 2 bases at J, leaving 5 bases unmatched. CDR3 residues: CASSLAASGPYEQYF. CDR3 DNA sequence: TGCGCCAGCAGCTTGGCGGCTAGCGGTCCCTACGAGCAGTACTTC.

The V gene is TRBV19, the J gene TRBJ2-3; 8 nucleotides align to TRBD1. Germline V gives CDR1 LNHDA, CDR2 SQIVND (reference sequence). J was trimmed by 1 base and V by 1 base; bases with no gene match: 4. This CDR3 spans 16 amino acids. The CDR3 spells CASSIGLTGGTDTQYF. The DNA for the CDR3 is TGTGCCAGTAGTATAGGGTTGACAGGGGGCACAGATACGCAGTATTTT.

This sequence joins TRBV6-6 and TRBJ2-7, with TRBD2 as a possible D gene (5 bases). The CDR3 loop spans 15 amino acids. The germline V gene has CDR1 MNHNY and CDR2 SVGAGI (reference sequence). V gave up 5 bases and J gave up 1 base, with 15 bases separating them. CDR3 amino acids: CASSLREPGSYEQYF. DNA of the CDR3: TGTGCCAGCAGTCTTCGGGAACCGGGGTCCTACGAGCAGTACTTC.

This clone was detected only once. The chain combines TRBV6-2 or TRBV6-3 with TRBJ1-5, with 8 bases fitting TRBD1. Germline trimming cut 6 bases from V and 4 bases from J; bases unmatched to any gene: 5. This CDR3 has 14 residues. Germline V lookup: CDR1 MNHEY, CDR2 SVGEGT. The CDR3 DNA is TGTGCCAGCAGCCCCGGACAGGGTAATCAGCCCCAGCATTTT. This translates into CASSPGQGNQPQHF.

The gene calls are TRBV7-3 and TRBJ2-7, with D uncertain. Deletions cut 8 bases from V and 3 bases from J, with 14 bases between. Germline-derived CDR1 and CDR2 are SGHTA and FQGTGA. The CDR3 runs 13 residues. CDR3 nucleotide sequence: TGTGCCAGCGCAGGTCCCCCCAACTACGAGCAGTACTTC. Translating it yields CASAGPPNYEQYF.

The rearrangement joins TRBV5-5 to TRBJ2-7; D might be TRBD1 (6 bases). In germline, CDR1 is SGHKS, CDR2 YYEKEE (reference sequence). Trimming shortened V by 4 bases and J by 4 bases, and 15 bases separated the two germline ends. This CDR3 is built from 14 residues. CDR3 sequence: CASSPPTGPYEQYF. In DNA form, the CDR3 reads TGTGCCAGCAGCCCGCCGACAGGTCCTTACGAGCAGTACTTC.

The CDR3 DNA reads TGTGCCAGCAGCTTGGTAGCGGGGGTGGAGCAGTTCTTC. This gives the protein CASSLVAGVEQFF. The V gene is TRBV5-4, the J gene TRBJ2-1; TRBD2 aligns across 9 bases. The CDR3 is 13 residues long. CDR1 SGHNT and CDR2 YYREEE come from the germline V gene (reference sequence). Germline trimming cut 0 bases from V and 10 bases from J; bases unmatched to any gene: 2. Combining the CDR3 with reference TRBV5-4 and TRBJ2-1 gives the whole variable domain ETGVTQSPTHLIKTRGQQVTLRCSSQSGHNTVSWYQQALGQGPQFIFQYYREEENGRGNFPPRFSGLQFPNYSSELNVNALELDDSALYLCASSLVAGVEQFFGPGTRLTVL.